This TCR beta chain was sequenced during a study of T-cell reconstitution after alpha-beta-depleted transplantation in children. Study-level results: Reports say that about two months after transplant, the alpha-beta T cells came out of several hundred graft clones that had expanded. One year post-transplant, T-cell counts and diversity were largely derived from T cells produced anew.

This clonotype was counted ten times or more. Its antigen remains unknown. Researchers prepared the TCRbeta library using unique molecular identifiers, the study reports. MiXCR was run by TCRdb on the PCR reads, yielding one entry per CDR3 protein. The sample yields approximately 300,000 distinct CDR3 sequences, roughly 12% seen once. This clonotype was sampled from a male patient aged 2 to 10 who had a stem cell transplant for chronic granulomatous disease, so the T cells may come from the graft donor. The material sequenced was peripheral blood, taken 180 days after TCRalphabeta/CD19-depleted stem cell transplant.

In DNA, the CDR3 is TGTGCCAGCAGCTTACCCCGGGGACTAGCGGCCCGAACCCCCTACGAGCAGTACTTC. Protein product: CASSLPRGLAARTPYEQYF. The chain recombines TRBV11-2 with TRBJ2-7, with 11 bases that match TRBD2. Trimming took 2 bases from V and 2 from J; bases not matched to a gene: 14. CDR1 is SGHAT and CDR2 is FQNNGV in the germline V gene. The CDR3 is 19 amino acids.